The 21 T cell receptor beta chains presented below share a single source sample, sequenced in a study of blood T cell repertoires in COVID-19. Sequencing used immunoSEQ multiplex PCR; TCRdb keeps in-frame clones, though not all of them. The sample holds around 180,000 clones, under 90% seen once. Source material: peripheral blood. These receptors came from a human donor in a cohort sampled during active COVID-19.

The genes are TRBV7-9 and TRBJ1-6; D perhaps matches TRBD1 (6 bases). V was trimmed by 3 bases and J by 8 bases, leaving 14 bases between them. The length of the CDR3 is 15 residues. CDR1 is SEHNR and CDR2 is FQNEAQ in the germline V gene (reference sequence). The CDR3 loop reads CASSFMGQVDSPLHF. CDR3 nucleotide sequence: TGTGCCAGCAGCTTCATGGGACAAGTGGATTCACCCCTCCACTTT.

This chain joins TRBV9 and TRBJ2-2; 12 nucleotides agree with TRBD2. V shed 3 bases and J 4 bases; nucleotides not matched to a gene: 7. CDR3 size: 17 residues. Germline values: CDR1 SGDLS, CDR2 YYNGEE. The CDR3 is CASSDRLAGGPTGELFF. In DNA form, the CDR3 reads TGTGCCAGCAGCGACCGCCTAGCGGGGGGGCCCACCGGGGAGCTGTTTTTT.

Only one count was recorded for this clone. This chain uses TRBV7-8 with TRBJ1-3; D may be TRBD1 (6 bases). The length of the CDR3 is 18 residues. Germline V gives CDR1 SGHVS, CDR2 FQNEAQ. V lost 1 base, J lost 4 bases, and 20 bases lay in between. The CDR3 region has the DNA TGTGCCAGCAGCTTAGGGCTAGGAGAGCAGGGGCTGGGAAACACCATATATTTT. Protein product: CASSLGLGEQGLGNTIYF.

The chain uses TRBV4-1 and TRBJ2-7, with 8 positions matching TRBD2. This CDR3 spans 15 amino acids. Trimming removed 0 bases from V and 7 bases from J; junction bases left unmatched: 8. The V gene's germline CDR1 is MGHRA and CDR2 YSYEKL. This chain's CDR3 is CASSQDKERGWEQYF. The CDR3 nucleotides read TGCGCCAGCAGCCAAGATAAGGAGCGGGGGTGGGAGCAGTACTTC.

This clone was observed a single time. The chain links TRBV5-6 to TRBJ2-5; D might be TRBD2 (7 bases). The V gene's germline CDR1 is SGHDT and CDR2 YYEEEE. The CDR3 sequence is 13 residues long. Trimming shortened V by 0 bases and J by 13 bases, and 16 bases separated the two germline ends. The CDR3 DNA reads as TGTGCCAGCAGCTTGGCCAACCTGGGGGGGCCGTACTTC. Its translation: CASSLANLGGPYF.

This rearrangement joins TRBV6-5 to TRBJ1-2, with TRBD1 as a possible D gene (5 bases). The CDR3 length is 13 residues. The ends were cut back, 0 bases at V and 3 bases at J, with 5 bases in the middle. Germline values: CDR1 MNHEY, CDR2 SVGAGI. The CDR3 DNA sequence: TGTGCCAGCAGTTACTCAGGGGACTATGGCTACACCTTC. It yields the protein CASSYSGDYGYTF.

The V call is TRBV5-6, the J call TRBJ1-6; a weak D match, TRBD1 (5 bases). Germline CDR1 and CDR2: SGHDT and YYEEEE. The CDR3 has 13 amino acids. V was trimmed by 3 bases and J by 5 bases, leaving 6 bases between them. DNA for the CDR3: TGTGCCAGCAGCTCGACAGATAATTCACCCCTCCACTTT. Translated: CASSSTDNSPLHF.

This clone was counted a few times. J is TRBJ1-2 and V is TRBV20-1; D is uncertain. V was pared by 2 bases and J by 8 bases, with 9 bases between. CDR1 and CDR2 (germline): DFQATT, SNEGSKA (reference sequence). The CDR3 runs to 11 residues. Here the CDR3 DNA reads TGCAGTGCTAGAACAATCAACGGCTACACCTTC. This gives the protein CSARTINGYTF.

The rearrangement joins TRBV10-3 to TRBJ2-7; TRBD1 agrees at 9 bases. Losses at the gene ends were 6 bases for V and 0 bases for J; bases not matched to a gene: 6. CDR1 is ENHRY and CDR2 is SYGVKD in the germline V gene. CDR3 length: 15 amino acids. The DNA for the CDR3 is TGTGCCATCAGAAGTGACAGGGGGACCTCCTACGAGCAGTACTTC. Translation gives CAIRSDRGTSYEQYF.

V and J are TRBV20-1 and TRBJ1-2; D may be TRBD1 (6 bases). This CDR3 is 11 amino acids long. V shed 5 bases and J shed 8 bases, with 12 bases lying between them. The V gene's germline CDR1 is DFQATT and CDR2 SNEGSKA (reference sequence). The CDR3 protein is CSAAGARGYTF. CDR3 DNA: TGCAGTGCTGCAGGGGCTCGCGGCTACACCTTC.

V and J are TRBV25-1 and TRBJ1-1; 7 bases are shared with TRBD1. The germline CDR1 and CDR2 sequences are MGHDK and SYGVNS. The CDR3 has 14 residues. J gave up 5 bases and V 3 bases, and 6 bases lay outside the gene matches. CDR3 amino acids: CASSETGKRTEAFF. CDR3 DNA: TGTGCCAGCAGTGAGACAGGGAAGAGAACTGAAGCTTTCTTT.

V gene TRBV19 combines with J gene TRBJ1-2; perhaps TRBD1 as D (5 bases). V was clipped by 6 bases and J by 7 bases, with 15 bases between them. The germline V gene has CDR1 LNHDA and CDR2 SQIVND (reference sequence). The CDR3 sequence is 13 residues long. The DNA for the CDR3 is TGTGCCAGTAGCGATACGGGGGTACGTGGCTACACCTTC. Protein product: CASSDTGVRGYTF.

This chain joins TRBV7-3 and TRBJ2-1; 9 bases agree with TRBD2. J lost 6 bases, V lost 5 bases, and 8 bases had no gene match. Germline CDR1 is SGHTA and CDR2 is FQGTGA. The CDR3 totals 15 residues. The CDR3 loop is CASSLSGGDLNEQFF. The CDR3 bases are TGTGCCAGCAGCCTTAGCGGGGGCGACCTCAATGAGCAGTTCTTC.

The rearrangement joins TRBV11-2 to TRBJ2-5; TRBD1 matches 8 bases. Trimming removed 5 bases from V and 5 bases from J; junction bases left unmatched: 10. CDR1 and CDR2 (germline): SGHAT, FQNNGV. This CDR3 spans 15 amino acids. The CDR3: CASSPTPGGLETQYF. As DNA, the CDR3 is TGTGCCAGCAGCCCAACTCCAGGGGGCCTCGAGACCCAGTACTTC. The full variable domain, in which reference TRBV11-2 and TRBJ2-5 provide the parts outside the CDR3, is EAGVAQSPRYKIIEKRQSVAFWCNPISGHATLYWYQQILGQGPKLLIQFQNNGVVDDSQLPKDRFSAERLKGVDSTLKIQPAKLEDSAVYLCASSPTPGGLETQYFGPGTRLLVL.

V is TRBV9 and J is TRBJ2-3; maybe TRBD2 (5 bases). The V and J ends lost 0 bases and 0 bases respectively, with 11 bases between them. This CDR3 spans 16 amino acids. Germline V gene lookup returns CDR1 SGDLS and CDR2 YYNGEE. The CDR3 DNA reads TGTGCCAGCAGCGTAGCAGAGGGATTAAGCACAGATACGCAGTATTTT. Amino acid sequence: CASSVAEGLSTDTQYF. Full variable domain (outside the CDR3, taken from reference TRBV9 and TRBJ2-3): DSGVTQTPKHLITATGQRVTLRCSPRSGDLSVYWYQQSLDQGLQFLIQYYNGEERAKGNILERFSAQQFPDLHSELNLSSLELGDSALYFCASSVAEGLSTDTQYFGPGTRLTVL.

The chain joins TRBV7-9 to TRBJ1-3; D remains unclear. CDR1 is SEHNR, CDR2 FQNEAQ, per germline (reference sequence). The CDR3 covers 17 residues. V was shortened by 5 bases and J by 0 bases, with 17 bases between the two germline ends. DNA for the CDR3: TGTGCCAGCAGCCCTTTTACAGAGTTCCTCTCTGGAAACACCATATATTTT. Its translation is CASSPFTEFLSGNTIYF. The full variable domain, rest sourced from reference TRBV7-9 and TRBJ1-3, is DTGVSQNPRHKITKRGQNVTFRCDPISEHNRLYWYRQTLGQGPEFLTYFQNEAQLEKSRLLSDRFSAERPKGSFSTLEIQRTEQGDSAMYLCASSPFTEFLSGNTIYFGEGSWLTVV.

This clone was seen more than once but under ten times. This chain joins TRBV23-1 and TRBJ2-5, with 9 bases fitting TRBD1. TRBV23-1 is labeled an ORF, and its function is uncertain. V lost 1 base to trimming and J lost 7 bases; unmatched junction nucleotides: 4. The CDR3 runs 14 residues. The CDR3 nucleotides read TGCGCCAGCAGTCAATACAGGGGGCCGGGGACCCAGTACTTC. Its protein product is CASSQYRGPGTQYF.

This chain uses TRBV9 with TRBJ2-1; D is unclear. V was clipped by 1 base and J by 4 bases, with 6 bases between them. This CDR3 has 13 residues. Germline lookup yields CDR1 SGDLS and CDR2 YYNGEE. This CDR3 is CASSVLPYNEQFF. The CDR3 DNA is TGTGCCAGCAGCGTACTACCTTACAATGAGCAGTTCTTC.

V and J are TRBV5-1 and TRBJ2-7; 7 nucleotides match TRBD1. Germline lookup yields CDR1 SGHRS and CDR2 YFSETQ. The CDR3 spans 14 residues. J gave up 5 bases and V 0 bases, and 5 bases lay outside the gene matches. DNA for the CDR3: TGCGCCAGCAGCTTGGGACAGGGTAGCAACGAGCAGTACTTC. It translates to CASSLGQGSNEQYF.

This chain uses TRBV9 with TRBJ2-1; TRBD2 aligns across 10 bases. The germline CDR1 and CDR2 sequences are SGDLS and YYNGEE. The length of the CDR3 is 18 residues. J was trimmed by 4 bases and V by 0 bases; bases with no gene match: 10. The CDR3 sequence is CASSVVSSGGAAYNEQFF. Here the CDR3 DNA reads TGTGCCAGCAGCGTAGTTTCTAGCGGGGGCGCCGCGTACAATGAGCAGTTCTTC. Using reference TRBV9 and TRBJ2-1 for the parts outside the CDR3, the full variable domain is DSGVTQTPKHLITATGQRVTLRCSPRSGDLSVYWYQQSLDQGLQFLIQYYNGEERAKGNILERFSAQQFPDLHSELNLSSLELGDSALYFCASSVVSSGGAAYNEQFFGPGTRLTVL.

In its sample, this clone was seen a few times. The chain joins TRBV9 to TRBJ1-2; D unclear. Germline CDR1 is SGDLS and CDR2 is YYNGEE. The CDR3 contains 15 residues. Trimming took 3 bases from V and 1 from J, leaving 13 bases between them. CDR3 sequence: CASSDRRGFNYGYTF. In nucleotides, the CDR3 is TGTGCCAGCAGCGACCGCCGAGGGTTTAACTATGGCTACACCTTC.